This TCR beta chain was observed in a study of patients and donors after allogeneic stem cell transplantation. Germline CDR1 and CDR2: LGHNA and YNFKEQ. The CDR3 has 16 amino acids. V trimming: 0 bases; J trimming: 6 bases; junction bases outside the gene matches: 2. TCRdb processed the RT-PCR reads anew with MiXCR; each CDR3 protein has one entry. This table has hundreds of thousands of distinct CDR3 sequences, approximately 16% appearing once. This receptor was taken from a human donor who was either an allogeneic HSCT recipient or a stem cell or donor lymphocyte infusion donor (not recorded which). It is not recorded whose cells these are; they may come from a transplant donor. V and J are TRBV4-2 and TRBJ2-2; 12 bases are shared with TRBD2. The sample taken for sequencing was blood, either unsorted or a sorted T cell fraction (not recorded which). The CDR3 DNA reads TGTGCCAGCAGCCAAGAGCTAGCGGGAGGGCCCGGGGAGCTGTTTTTT. Protein sequence: CASSQELAGGPGELFF.